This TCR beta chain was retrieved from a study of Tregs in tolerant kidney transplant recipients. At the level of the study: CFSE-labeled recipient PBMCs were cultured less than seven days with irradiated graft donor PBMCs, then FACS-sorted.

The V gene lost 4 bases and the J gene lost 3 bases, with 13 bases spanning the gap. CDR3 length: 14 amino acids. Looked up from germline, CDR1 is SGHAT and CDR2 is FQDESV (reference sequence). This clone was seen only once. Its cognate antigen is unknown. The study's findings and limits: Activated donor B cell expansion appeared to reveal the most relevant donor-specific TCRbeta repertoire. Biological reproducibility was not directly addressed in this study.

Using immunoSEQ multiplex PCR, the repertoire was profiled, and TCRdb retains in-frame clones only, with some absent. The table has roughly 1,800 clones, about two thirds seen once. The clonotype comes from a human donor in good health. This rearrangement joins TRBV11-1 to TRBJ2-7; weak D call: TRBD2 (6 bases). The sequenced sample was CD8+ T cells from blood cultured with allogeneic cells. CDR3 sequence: CASSYQGGSYEQYF. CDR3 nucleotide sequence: TGTGCCAGCAGCTACCAGGGAGGCAGCTACGAGCAGTACTTC.